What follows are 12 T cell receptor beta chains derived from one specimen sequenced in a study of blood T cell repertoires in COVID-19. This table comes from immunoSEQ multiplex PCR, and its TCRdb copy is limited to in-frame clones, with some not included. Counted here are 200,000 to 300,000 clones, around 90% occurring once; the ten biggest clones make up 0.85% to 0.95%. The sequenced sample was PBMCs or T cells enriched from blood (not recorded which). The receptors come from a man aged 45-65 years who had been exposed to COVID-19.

Here the CDR3 reads CASLSRQPNSPLHF. The CDR3 DNA is TGTGCCAGCCTCAGCCGACAGCCCAATTCACCCCTCCACTTT. The gene calls are TRBV5-8 and TRBJ1-6; maybe TRBD1 (5 bases). CDR1 is SGHTS, CDR2 YDEGEE, per germline. The CDR3 loop spans 14 amino acids. V was clipped by 7 bases and J by 7 bases, with 15 bases between them.

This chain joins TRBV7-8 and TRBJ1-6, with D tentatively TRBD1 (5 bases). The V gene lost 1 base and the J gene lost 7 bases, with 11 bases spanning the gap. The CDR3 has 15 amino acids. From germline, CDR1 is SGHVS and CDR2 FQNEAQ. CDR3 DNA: TGTGCCAGCAGCTTAGACGACGCAGGGAATTCACCCCTCCACTTT. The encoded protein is CASSLDDAGNSPLHF.

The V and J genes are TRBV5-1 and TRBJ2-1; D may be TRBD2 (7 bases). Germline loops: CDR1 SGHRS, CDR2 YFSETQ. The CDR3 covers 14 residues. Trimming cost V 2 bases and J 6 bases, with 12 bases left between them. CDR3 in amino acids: CASSFGGASNEQFF. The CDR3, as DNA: TGCGCCAGCAGCTTTGGGGGGGCCTCCAATGAGCAGTTCTTC.

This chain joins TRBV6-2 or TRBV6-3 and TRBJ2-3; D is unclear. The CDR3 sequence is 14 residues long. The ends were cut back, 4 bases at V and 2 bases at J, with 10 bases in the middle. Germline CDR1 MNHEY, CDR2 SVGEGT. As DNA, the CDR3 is TGTGCCAGCAGTTCATACATCCTCACAGATACGCAGTATTTT. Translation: CASSSYILTDTQYF.

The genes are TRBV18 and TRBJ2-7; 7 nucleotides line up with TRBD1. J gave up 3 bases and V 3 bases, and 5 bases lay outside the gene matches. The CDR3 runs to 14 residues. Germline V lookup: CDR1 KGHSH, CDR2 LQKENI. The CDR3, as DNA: TGTGCCAGCTCACCGACAGGGTCTCTCTACGAGCAGTACTTC. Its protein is CASSPTGSLYEQYF.

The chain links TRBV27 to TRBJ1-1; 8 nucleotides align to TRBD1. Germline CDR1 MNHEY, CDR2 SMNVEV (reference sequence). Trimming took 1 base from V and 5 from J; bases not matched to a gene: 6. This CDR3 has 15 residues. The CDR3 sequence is CASSLLDRVRTEAFF. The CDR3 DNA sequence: TGTGCCAGCAGTTTATTGGACAGGGTAAGGACTGAAGCTTTCTTT.

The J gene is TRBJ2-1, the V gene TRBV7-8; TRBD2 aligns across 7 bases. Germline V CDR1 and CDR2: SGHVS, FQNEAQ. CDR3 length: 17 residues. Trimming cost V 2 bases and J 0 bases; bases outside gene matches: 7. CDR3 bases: TGTGCCAGCAGCTTAAGGTTAGGCGGGAGCTCCTACAATGAGCAGTTCTTC. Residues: CASSLRLGGSSYNEQFF.

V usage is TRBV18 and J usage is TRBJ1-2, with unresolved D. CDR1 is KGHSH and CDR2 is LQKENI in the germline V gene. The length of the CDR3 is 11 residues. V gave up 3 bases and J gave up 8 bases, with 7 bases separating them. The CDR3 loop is CASSPLGGYTF. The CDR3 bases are TGTGCCAGCTCACCCCTAGGCGGCTACACCTTC.

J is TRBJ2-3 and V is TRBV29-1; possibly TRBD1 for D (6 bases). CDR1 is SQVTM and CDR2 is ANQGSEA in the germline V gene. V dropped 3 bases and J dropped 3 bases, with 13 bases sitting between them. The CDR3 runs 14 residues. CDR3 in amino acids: CSVEVWGRTDTQYF. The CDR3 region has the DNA TGCAGCGTTGAGGTCTGGGGGCGAACAGATACGCAGTATTTT.

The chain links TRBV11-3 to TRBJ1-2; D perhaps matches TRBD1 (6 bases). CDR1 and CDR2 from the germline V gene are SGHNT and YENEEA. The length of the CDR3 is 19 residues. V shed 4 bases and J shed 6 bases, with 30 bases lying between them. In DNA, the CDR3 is TGTGCCAGCAGCTGGACAGCTTTCTTCCGGGACAATTTCTCCGATGGCTACACCTTC. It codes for CASSWTAFFRDNFSDGYTF.

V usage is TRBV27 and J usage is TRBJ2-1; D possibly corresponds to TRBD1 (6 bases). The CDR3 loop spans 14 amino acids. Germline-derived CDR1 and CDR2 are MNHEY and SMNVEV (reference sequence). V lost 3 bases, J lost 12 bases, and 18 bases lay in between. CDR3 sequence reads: CASSFWDTTGWQFF. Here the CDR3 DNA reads TGTGCCAGCAGTTTTTGGGACACTACAGGTTGGCAGTTCTTC.

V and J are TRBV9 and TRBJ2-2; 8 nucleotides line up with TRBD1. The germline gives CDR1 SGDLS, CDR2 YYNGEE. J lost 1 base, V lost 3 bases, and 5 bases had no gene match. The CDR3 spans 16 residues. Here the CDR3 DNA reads TGTGCCAGCAGCGCGTTCGGGACAGGGAACACCGGGGAGCTGTTTTTT. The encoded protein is CASSAFGTGNTGELFF. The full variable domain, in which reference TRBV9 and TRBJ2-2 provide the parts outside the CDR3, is DSGVTQTPKHLITATGQRVTLRCSPRSGDLSVYWYQQSLDQGLQFLIQYYNGEERAKGNILERFSAQQFPDLHSELNLSSLELGDSALYFCASSAFGTGNTGELFFGEGSRLTVL.